Sequencing of this TCR beta chain was carried out in a study of regulatory T cells in long-lasting Graves disease listed by TCRdb under 2021. Broadly, across the study: Newly diagnosed Graves' disease patients had taken antithyroid drugs for less than 3 months. Patients with persistent Graves' disease were compared with patients with newly diagnosed Graves' disease using TCR sequencing and RNA sequencing of peripheral blood. The study took place in China and was registered as a clinical trial. A total of about 35 samples underwent TCR sequencing, from roughly 13 patients with persistent Graves' disease and 20 or so patients with newly diagnosed Graves' disease.

This clonotype was recorded many times. It has no known antigen specificity. One base away there is no much larger clone; base qualities are not given. Based on the germline V gene, the CDR1 and CDR2 sequences are SGHDT and YYEEEE. The germline V end is reduced by 2 bases and the J end by 5 bases; junction bases left unmatched: 15. The CDR3 covers 17 residues, taking in both the cysteine and the phenylalanine. The read is trimmed to its CDR3 DNA, 51 bases read in frame from base 1. Read against the paper, the sample's time point label means: newly diagnosed GD, antithyroid drugs for less than 3 months. For both TCR sequencing and RNA sequencing, RNA was extracted from PBMCs using TRIzol. Graves' disease was diagnosed according to American Thyroid Association guidelines. Patients for the study were recruited at an endocrinology department in Xi'an, China. Each patient gave around 9 milliliters of peripheral blood, collected in an EDTA anticoagulant tube. Ficoll Paque Plus density gradient separation was used to isolate PBMCs, and no further T cell sorting was done. An Agilent 2100 Bioanalyzer and agarose gel were used to check RNA quality, and a NanoDrop 2000 was used to measure RNA concentration.

The investigation overall reported the following: The study examined only peripheral blood because the primary lesion, thyroid tissue, could not be accessed. The authors noted that the small sample size was a limitation that may lower accuracy. Sequencing and analysis were limited to the TCR beta chain. A larger number of public clonotypes was shared among persistent patients (around 2,500) than among newly diagnosed patients (roughly 980). Compared with newly diagnosed patients, patients with persistent Graves' disease had lower TCR Shannon entropy and fewer highly expanded clones, which suggests clonal expansion. Persistent disease showed preferential use of TRBV28, TRBJ1-2 and TRBJ2-5, whereas newly diagnosed disease favored TRBV20-1 and TRBJ2-1.

The library was obtained by multiplex PCR. The sample was run on an Illumina HiSeq 4000. To build TCR beta libraries, CDR3 regions were amplified by Arm-PCR using iRepertoire HTBI primers. PCR products were gel purified before sequencing. The original methods were these. Across samples, around 62 TRBV and around 15 TRBJ segments were identified and used for gene usage analysis of CDR3 amino acid clonotypes. COPE and FqMerger were used to merge filtered high-quality paired reads into contigs. BLAST was used to align contigs to IMGT TRBV, TRBD and TRBJ reference genes, with CDR3 defined following IMGT. Any clonotype with a frequency above 0.1% was counted as a highly expanded clone. Repertoire diversity was measured by Shannon entropy, and V-J evenness by the Gini coefficient. Clonotypes shared by more than one individual were considered public. Through fastp at Q25 and MiXCR, TCRdb rebuilt clones from the public reads, retaining in-frame beta chains. Under each unique CDR3 protein, matching rows form one entry showing the most common genes and DNA. V and J calls and clone size were set by TCRdb, not the authors. The sample table records some 250,000 distinct CDR3 sequences; about 16% of these occur just once. The leading ten clones occupy roughly a fifth of the sample.

The TCR sequence derives from a female donor with Graves disease. The sequence is built from TRBV5-6 and TRBJ1-1; 7 bases in between match TRBD1. Here the sequenced sample was peripheral blood mononuclear cells (PBMCs), taken at new diagnosis, from a patient treated with antithyroid drugs. The DNA sequence is given as TGTGCCAGCAGCTTACCGGGACAGCTGGGGGGTGGGACTGAAGCTTTCTTT. Its amino acids are CASSLPGQLGGGTEAFF.